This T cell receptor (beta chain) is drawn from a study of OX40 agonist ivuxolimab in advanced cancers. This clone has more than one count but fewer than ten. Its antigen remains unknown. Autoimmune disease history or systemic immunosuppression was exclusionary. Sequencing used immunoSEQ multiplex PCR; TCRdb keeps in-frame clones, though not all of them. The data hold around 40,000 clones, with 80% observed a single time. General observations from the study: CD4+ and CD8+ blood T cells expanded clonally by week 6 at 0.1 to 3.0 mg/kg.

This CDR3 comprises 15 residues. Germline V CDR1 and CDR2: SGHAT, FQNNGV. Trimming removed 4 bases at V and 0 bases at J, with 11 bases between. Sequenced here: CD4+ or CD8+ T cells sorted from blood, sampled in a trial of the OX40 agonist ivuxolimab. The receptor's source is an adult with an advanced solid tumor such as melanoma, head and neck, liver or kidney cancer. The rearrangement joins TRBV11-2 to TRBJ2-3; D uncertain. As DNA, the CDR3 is TGTGCCAGCAGCTCGACGGCAGGTAGCACAGATACGCAGTATTTT. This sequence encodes CASSSTAGSTDTQYF. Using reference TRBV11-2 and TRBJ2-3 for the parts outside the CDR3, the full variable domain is EAGVAQSPRYKIIEKRQSVAFWCNPISGHATLYWYQQILGQGPKLLIQFQNNGVVDDSQLPKDRFSAERLKGVDSTLKIQPAKLEDSAVYLCASSSTAGSTDTQYFGPGTRLTVL.